These T cell receptor beta chains were read from a single sample in a study of blood T cell repertoires in COVID-19. Repertoires were generated with immunoSEQ multiplex PCR, while TCRdb's copy carries only in-frame clones and drops some. The data hold more than 85,000 clones, with roughly 87% observed a single time. Sequencing was performed on peripheral blood. The receptors shown here come from a man in his fifties with active COVID-19. CDR3s leave out the opening cysteine and the closing phenylalanine or tryptophan.

V	J	CDR3
TRBV6-6	TRBJ1-1	ASTIYSAVEAF
TRBV3-1/TRBV3-2	TRBJ1-5	ASSQQGAGNQPQH
TRBV20-1	TRBJ2-7	SASVASGGADEQY
TRBV2	TRBJ2-1	ASRRKQGMSYNEQF
TRBV6-6	TRBJ1-2	ASSYSGSPGGYT
TRBV5-3	TRBJ1-2	ARSSTDIPNYGYT
TRBV7-2	TRBJ1-2	ASSQTADYGYT
TRBV7-2	TRBJ2-3	ASSLGVGLPTDTQY
TRBV27	TRBJ2-7	ASSLLGKGVVYEQY
TRBV6-4	TRBJ1-5	ASPTQGRSNQPQH
TRBV3-1/TRBV3-2	TRBJ1-2	ASSQQWGGNGYT
TRBV16	TRBJ1-2	ASSHSQGVGGYT
TRBV11-2	TRBJ2-2	ASSTRQMNTGELF
TRBV5-4	TRBJ2-3	ASSKRLAGEHTDTQY
TRBV4-1	TRBJ2-2	ASSPGQAKRLTGELF
TRBV7-3	TRBJ2-7	ASSLNTAYEQY
TRBV12-3/TRBV12-4	TRBJ1-3	ASSFRQGNTIY
TRBV2	TRBJ1-5	ASTGTGMGNQPQH
TRBV19	TRBJ1-2	ASSIPGQGGYGYT
TRBV19	TRBJ1-5	ASSPLGPSNQPQH
TRBV7-2	TRBJ2-1	ASSLTSGGYNEQF
TRBV6-2/TRBV6-3	TRBJ1-1	ASSRPREGDTEAF